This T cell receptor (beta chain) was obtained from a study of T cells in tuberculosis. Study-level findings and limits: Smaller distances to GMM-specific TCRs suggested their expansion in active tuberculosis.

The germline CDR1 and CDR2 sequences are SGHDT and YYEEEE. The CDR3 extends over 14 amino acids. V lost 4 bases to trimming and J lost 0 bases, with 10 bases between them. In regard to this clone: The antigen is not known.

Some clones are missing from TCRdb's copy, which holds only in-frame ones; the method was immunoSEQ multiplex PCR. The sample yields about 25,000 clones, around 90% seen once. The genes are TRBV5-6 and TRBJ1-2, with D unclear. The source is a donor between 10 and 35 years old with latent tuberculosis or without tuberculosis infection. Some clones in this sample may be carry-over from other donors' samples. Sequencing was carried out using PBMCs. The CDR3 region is CASSLEGSNYGYTF. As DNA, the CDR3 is TGTGCCAGCAGCCTAGAGGGTTCTAACTATGGCTACACCTTC.